The next 25 T cell receptor beta chains were all read from a single sample in a study of blood T cell repertoires in COVID-19. The protocol was immunoSEQ multiplex PCR, while the TCRdb copy is restricted to in-frame clones and leaves out a portion. The profile shows 450,000 or so clones, about 90% of them singletons. Sequenced input: peripheral blood. These receptors were obtained from a man in his late teens or twenties with COVID-19, enrolled during active disease.

This rearrangement joins TRBV6-5 to TRBJ2-5, with unresolved D. This CDR3 is built from 11 residues. CDR1 is MNHEY, CDR2 SVGAGI, per germline. The V gene lost 2 bases and the J gene lost 5 bases, with 3 bases spanning the gap. In DNA form, the CDR3 reads TGTGCCAGCAGTTACGGCGAGACCCAGTACTTC. This codes for CASSYGETQYF.

The chain combines TRBV19 with TRBJ1-4; 7 bases align to TRBD1. The CDR3 extends over 15 amino acids. Germline V CDR1 and CDR2: LNHDA, SQIVND (reference sequence). Losses at the gene ends were 4 bases for V and 3 bases for J; bases not matched to a gene: 5. The CDR3 nucleotides read TGTGCCAGTAGTACCGCCGGGACAGCTAATGAAAAACTGTTTTTT. As protein: CASSTAGTANEKLFF.

The chain recombines TRBV5-6 with TRBJ2-7, with 9 bases identical to TRBD1. Looked up from germline, CDR1 is SGHDT and CDR2 is YYEEEE. The CDR3 is 14 residues long. V was pared by 4 bases and J by 4 bases, with 6 bases of the junction left unmatched. This CDR3 reads CASSRDRALYEQYF. CDR3 DNA: TGTGCCAGCAGCCGGGACAGGGCTTTGTACGAGCAGTACTTC.

The gene calls are TRBV19 and TRBJ1-3; weak D call: TRBD1 (6 bases). The ends were cut back, 3 bases at V and 0 bases at J, with 12 bases in the middle. Per germline, CDR1 LNHDA and CDR2 SQIVND (reference sequence). The CDR3 has 16 amino acids. The DNA for the CDR3 is TGTGCCAGTAGTATCCGGGGGGGCAACTCTGGAAACACCATATATTTT. This sequence encodes CASSIRGGNSGNTIYF.

The chain carries TRBV5-5 and TRBJ2-7; 9 bases match TRBD2. V gave up 0 bases and J gave up 0 bases; unmatched junction bases: 1. Germline lookup yields CDR1 SGHKS and CDR2 YYEKEE (reference sequence). CDR3 length equals 15 residues. CDR3 sequence reads: CASSLGLAASYEQYF. CDR3 sequence (DNA): TGTGCCAGCAGCTTGGGACTAGCGGCCTCCTACGAGCAGTACTTC.

The chain has TRBV27 and TRBJ2-3; no clear D gene. CDR1 is MNHEY and CDR2 is SMNVEV in the germline V gene (reference sequence). V lost 5 bases and J 4 bases, leaving 19 bases between the germline ends. The CDR3 is 16 amino acids. The CDR3 spells CASSDPPGHPADTQYF. CDR3 nucleotide sequence: TGTGCCAGCAGTGATCCGCCGGGTCACCCCGCAGATACGCAGTATTTT.

The rearrangement links TRBV12-3 or TRBV12-4 to TRBJ2-1; D might be TRBD1 (5 bases). The CDR3 covers 12 residues. Trimming took 5 bases from V and 9 from J, leaving 11 bases between them. In DNA form, the CDR3 reads TGTGCCAGCAGTCGCCCAGGGCCTGAGCAGTTCTTC. Translated, it gives CASSRPGPEQFF.

The chain links TRBV6-1 to TRBJ1-1; D is uncertain. V lost 5 bases, J lost 4 bases, and 14 bases lay in between. The CDR3 consists of 14 residues. Germline V gives CDR1 MNHNS, CDR2 SASEGT. CDR3 sequence: CASSTQRVGTEAFF. For the CDR3, the DNA is TGTGCCAGCAGTACCCAGAGGGTAGGCACTGAAGCTTTCTTT.

The chain recombines TRBV12-3 or TRBV12-4 with TRBJ2-7, with D possibly matching TRBD2 (6 bases). V was clipped by 4 bases and J by 3 bases, with 10 bases between them. The CDR3 contains 13 residues. The CDR3 DNA reads as TGTGCCAGCAGTTCATCGGGAGTCTACGAGCAGTACTTC. This gives the protein CASSSSGVYEQYF.

In its sample, this clone was seen once. The chain combines TRBV5-1 with TRBJ1-1; no definite D call. The CDR3 contains 13 residues. The germline CDR1 and CDR2 sequences are SGHRS and YFSETQ. Trimming took off 4 bases at V and 1 base at J, with 8 bases between the two ends. CDR3 region: CASSGEGNTEAFF. DNA for the CDR3: TGCGCCAGCAGCGGGGAGGGGAACACTGAAGCTTTCTTT.

V usage is TRBV19 and J usage is TRBJ2-5, with 14 nucleotides matching TRBD2. Per germline, CDR1 LNHDA and CDR2 SQIVND (reference sequence). The CDR3 loop spans 17 amino acids. With 4 bases clipped from V and 5 bases from J, the junction kept 9 bases outside the gene matches. Here the CDR3 reads CASSTGTSGGPRETQYF. The DNA of the CDR3 is TGTGCCAGTAGTACCGGGACTAGCGGGGGTCCCAGGGAGACCCAGTACTTC.

V usage is TRBV19 and J usage is TRBJ2-7; a possible D gene is TRBD1 (6 bases). With 5 bases removed from V and 2 bases from J, the gap between germline ends came to 22 bases. The germline CDR1 and CDR2 sequences are LNHDA and SQIVND (reference sequence). This CDR3 has 17 amino acids. In DNA, the CDR3 is TGTGCCAGTAGTCTCTATAGGGGTACAGGGCGCGCCTACGAGCAGTACTTC. Translating it yields CASSLYRGTGRAYEQYF.

Regarding this clone: Distinct nucleotide sequences in the sample also encode this CDR3. V usage is TRBV27 and J usage is TRBJ2-1, with 9 nucleotides matching TRBD2. The length of the CDR3 is 16 residues. V shed 6 bases, J shed 3 bases, and the junction held 9 bases outside the gene matches. Germline-derived CDR1 and CDR2 are MNHEY and SMNVEV (reference sequence). CDR3 region: CASSSIGTSSYNEQFF. In nucleotides, the CDR3 is TGTGCCAGCAGCTCCATCGGGACTAGCAGCTACAATGAGCAGTTCTTC.

In nucleotides, the CDR3 is TGTGCCAGAAGCTTGGAGGGAGGGACGGAGGAAACTAGCGGGAAAGGGATGGATGAGCAGTTCTTC. Translated: CARSLEGGTEETSGKGMDEQFF. The rearrangement joins TRBV5-3 to TRBJ2-1; 10 positions agree with TRBD2. TRBV5-3 is known as an ORF, though its function is uncertain. The CDR3 is 22 amino acids. After removal of 0 bases from V and 8 bases from J, the junction contained 26 bases not matched to a gene.

The rearrangement joins TRBV5-6 to TRBJ1-5; 9 bases line up with TRBD1. The CDR3 runs to 14 residues. V was pared by 4 bases and J by 4 bases, with 3 bases of the junction left unmatched. CDR1 is SGHDT and CDR2 is YYEEEE in the germline V gene. This chain's CDR3 is CASSSGTGNQPQHF. DNA of the CDR3: TGTGCCAGCAGCAGCGGGACAGGGAATCAGCCCCAGCATTTT.

The chain combines TRBV11-2 with TRBJ1-4; 9 nucleotides agree with TRBD1. V shed 5 bases, J shed 4 bases, and the junction held 8 bases outside the gene matches. Germline V CDR1 and CDR2: SGHAT, FQNNGV. The CDR3 runs to 16 residues. The DNA for the CDR3 is TGTGCCAGCAGCGTATACAGGGGGCAGGATAATGAAAAACTGTTTTTT. Translating it yields CASSVYRGQDNEKLFF.

This chain connects TRBV6-5 to TRBJ2-7; unclear D gene. There are 12 residues in the CDR3. The germline CDR1 and CDR2 sequences are MNHEY and SVGAGI. Trimming removed 6 bases from V and 4 bases from J, with 10 bases in between. In DNA, the CDR3 is TGTGCCAGCAGCCCCGAGTATTACGAGCAGTACTTC. Amino acid sequence: CASSPEYYEQYF.

The chain uses TRBV7-9 and TRBJ1-1; D not resolved. The germline V gene has CDR1 SEHNR and CDR2 FQNEAQ (reference sequence). This CDR3 region has 14 residues. Trimming took 2 bases from V and 1 from J, leaving 8 bases between them. CDR3 nucleotides: TGTGCCAGCAGCTTACTAGGTCCGAACACTGAAGCTTTCTTT. This gives the protein CASSLLGPNTEAFF.

V is TRBV7-9 and J is TRBJ1-2, with TRBD1 matching over 8 bases. The CDR3 spans 15 residues. In germline, CDR1 is SEHNR, CDR2 FQNEAQ (reference sequence). After removal of 5 bases from V and 2 bases from J, the junction contained 7 bases not matched to a gene. The DNA of the CDR3 is TGTGCCAGCAGCGATGACAGGGGTCTGAACTATGGCTACACCTTC. Its translation: CASSDDRGLNYGYTF.

The rearrangement uses TRBV7-9 and TRBJ2-3; tentative D call: TRBD1 (6 bases). This CDR3 spans 15 amino acids. Trimming left V 5 bases short and J 0 bases short, with 12 bases between. In germline, CDR1 is SEHNR, CDR2 FQNEAQ (reference sequence). In DNA form, the CDR3 reads TGTGCCAGCAGCGTGGGGGCGTATAGCACAGATACGCAGTATTTT. Translating gives CASSVGAYSTDTQYF.

The chain combines TRBV7-2 with TRBJ1-2, with 9 bases lining up with TRBD1. In germline, CDR1 is SGHTA, CDR2 FQGNSA. V dropped 5 bases and J dropped 3; count of bases not matched to a gene: 13. The CDR3 covers 17 residues. The CDR3 protein is CASSPGTGRVSYYGYTF. Here the CDR3 DNA reads TGTGCCAGCAGCCCAGGGACAGGGAGAGTGTCTTACTATGGCTACACCTTC.

In DNA, the CDR3 is TGTGCCATCAGTGAAAGGGAGGGAGAGACCCAGTACTTC. It specifies CAISEREGETQYF. The chain recombines TRBV10-3 with TRBJ2-5; 7 bases agree with TRBD2. Germline-derived CDR1 and CDR2 are ENHRY and SYGVKD. This CDR3 contains 13 residues. The trim removed 3 bases at V and 4 bases at J, leaving 2 bases unmatched.

This clone was observed a handful of times. J is TRBJ2-7 and V is TRBV2; tentative D call: TRBD2 (6 bases). V was trimmed by 7 bases and J by 1 base, leaving 23 bases between them. Germline-derived CDR1 and CDR2 are SNHLY and FYNNEI. The CDR3 sequence is 17 residues long. The CDR3 coding sequence is TGTGCCAGCACCCCAAGGGCGGAGCGGGTCTATTCCTACGAGCAGTACTTC. Protein: CASTPRAERVYSYEQYF.

This chain uses TRBV5-1 with TRBJ1-1; 10 nucleotides line up with TRBD1. This CDR3 comprises 15 residues. Germline V CDR1 and CDR2: SGHRS, YFSETQ. V gave up 4 bases and J gave up 5 bases; unmatched junction bases: 8. The CDR3 region is CASSAWTGGRTEAFF. The CDR3 DNA reads as TGCGCCAGCAGCGCCTGGACAGGGGGAAGAACTGAAGCTTTCTTT.

V is TRBV27 and J is TRBJ1-5, with TRBD1 as a possible D gene (6 bases). This CDR3 spans 15 amino acids. V lost 5 bases, J lost 3 bases, and 14 bases lay in between. Germline V gene sequence: CDR1 MNHEY, CDR2 SMNVEV (reference sequence). CDR3 nucleotide sequence: TGTGCCAGCAGTCCCTATGGACAGTTCAATCAGCCCCAGCATTTT. This translates into CASSPYGQFNQPQHF.